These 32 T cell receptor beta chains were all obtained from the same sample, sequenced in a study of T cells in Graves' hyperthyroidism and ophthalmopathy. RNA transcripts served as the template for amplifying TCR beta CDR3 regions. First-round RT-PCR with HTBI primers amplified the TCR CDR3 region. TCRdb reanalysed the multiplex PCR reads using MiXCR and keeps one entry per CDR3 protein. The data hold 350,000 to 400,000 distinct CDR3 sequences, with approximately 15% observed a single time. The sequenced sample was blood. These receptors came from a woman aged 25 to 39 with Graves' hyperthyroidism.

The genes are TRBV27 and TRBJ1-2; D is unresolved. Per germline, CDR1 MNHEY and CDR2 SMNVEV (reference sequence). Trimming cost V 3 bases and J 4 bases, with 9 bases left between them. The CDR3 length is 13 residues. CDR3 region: CASSFGRRYGYTF. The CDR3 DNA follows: TGTGCCAGCAGTTTCGGACGGCGCTATGGCTACACCTTC.

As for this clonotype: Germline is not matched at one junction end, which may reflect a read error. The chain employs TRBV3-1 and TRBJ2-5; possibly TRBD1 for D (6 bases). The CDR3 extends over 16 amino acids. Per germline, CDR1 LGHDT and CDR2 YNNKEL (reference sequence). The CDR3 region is CASSQEGTGRTETQCF. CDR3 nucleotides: TGTGCCAGCAGCCAAGAAGGGACGGGAAGGACAGAGACCCAGTGCTTC.

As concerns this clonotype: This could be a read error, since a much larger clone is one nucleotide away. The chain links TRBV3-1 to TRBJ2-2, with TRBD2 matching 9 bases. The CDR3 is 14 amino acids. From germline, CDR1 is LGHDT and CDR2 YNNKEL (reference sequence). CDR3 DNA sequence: TGTGGCAGCACCCGAAGGCGGGAGGGCGGGGAGCTGTTTTTT. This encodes CGSTRRREGGELFF.

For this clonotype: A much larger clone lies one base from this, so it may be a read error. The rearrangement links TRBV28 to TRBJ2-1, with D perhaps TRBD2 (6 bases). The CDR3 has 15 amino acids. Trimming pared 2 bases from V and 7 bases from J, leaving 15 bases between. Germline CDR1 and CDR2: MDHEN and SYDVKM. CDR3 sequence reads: CASSLTSRRANEQFF. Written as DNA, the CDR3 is TGTGCCAGCAGTTTAACTAGCAGGAGGGCGAATGAGCAGTTCTTC.

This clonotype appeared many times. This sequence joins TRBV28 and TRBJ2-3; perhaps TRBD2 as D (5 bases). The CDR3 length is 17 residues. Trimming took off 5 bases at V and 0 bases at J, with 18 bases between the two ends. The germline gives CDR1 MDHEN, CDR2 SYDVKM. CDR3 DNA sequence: TGTGCCAGCAGTACTCTGAAGCTCGGCGGGAGCACAGATACGCAGTATTTT. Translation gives CASSTLKLGGSTDTQYF.

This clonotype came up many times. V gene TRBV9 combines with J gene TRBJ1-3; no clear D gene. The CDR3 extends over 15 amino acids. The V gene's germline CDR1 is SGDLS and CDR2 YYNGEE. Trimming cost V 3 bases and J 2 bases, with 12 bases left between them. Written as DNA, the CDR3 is TGTGCCAGCAGCGGTGACCTTTCCCCTGGAAACACCATATATTTT. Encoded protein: CASSGDLSPGNTIYF.

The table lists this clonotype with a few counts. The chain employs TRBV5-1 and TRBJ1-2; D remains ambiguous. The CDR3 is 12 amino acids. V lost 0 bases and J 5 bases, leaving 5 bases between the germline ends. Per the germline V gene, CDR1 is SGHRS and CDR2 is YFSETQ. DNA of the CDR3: TGCGCCAGCAGCTTGGGGAAATATGGCTACACCTTC. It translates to CASSLGKYGYTF.

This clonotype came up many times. The CDR3 coding sequence is TGTGCCAGCAGTTACTCCAAGGCTAGCGGCTCCTACGAGCAGTACTTC. Translating it yields CASSYSKASGSYEQYF. The rearrangement links TRBV6-5 to TRBJ2-7; TRBD2 matches 7 bases. The CDR3 is 16 residues long. The ends lost 0 bases at V and 0 bases at J; junction bases unmatched: 5. CDR1 is MNHEY, CDR2 SVGAGI, per germline.

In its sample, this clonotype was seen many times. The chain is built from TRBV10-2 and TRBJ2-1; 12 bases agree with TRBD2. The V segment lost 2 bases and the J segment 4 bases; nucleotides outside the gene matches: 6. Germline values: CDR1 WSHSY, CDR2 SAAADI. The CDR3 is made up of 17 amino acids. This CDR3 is CASSEPGLAGRYNEQFF. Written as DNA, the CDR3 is TGCGCCAGCAGTGAGCCTGGACTAGCGGGACGGTACAATGAGCAGTTCTTC.

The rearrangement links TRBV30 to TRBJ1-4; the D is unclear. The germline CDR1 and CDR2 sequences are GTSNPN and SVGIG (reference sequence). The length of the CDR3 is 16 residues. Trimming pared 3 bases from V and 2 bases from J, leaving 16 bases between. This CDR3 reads CAWRAGVGLTNEKLFF. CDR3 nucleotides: TGTGCCTGGAGGGCTGGAGTCGGGCTGACTAATGAAAAACTGTTTTTT. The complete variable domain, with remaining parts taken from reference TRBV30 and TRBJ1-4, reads SQTIHQWPATLVQPVGSPLSLECTVEGTSNPNLYWYRQAAGRGLQLLFYSVGIGQISSEVPQNLSASRPQDRQFILSSKKLLLSDSGFYLCAWRAGVGLTNEKLFFGSGTQLSVL.

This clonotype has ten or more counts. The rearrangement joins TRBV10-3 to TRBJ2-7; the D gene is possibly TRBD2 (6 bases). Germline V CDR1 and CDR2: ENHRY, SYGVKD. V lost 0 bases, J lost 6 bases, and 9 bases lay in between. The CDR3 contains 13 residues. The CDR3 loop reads CAISESEGFEQYF. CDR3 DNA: TGTGCCATCAGTGAGTCGGAGGGTTTCGAGCAGTACTTC.

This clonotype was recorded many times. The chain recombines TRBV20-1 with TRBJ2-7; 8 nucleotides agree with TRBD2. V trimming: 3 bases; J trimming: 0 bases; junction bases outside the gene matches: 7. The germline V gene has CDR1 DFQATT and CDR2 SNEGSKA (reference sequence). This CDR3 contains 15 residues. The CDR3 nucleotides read TGCAGTGCTAGTGGACGGGGGGGGAACTCCTACGAGCAGTACTTC. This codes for CSASGRGGNSYEQYF.

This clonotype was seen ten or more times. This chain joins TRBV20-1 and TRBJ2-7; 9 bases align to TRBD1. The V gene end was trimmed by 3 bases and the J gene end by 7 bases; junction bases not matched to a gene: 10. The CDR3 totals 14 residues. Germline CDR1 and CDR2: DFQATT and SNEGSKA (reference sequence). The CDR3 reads CSARDRDRVGEQYF. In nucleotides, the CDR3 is TGCAGTGCTAGGGACCGGGACAGGGTGGGGGAGCAGTACTTC.

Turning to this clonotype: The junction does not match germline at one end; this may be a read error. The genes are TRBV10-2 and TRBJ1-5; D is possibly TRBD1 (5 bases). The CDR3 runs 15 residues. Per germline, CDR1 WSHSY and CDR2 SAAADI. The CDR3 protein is CAGSEAGGVNQPQHF. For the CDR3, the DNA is TGCGCCGGCAGTGAAGCGGGGGGGGTGAATCAGCCCCAGCATTTT.

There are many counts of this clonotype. The CDR3 DNA follows: TGCGCCAGCAGTAGAGGGACAGGGGGCACTCAGCCCCAGCATTTT. This gives the protein CASSRGTGGTQPQHF. The chain couples TRBV10-2 to TRBJ1-5, with 12 bases identical to TRBD1. From germline, CDR1 is WSHSY and CDR2 SAAADI. J lost 6 bases, V lost 5 bases, and 5 bases had no gene match. This CDR3 is built from 15 residues.

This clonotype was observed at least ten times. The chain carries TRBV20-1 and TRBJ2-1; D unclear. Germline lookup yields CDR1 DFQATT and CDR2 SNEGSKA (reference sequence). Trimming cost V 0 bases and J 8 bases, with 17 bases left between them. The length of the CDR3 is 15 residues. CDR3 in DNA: TGCAGTGCTAGAGATCAGCTCGGGCATCGGGATGAGCAGTTCTTC. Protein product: CSARDQLGHRDEQFF.

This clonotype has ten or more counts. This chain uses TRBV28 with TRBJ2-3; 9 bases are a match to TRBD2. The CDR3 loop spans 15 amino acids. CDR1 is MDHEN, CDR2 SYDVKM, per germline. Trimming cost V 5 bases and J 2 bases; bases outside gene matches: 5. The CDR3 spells CASSPLAGITDTQYF. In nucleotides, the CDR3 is TGTGCCAGCAGTCCCCTAGCGGGAATCACAGATACGCAGTATTTT.

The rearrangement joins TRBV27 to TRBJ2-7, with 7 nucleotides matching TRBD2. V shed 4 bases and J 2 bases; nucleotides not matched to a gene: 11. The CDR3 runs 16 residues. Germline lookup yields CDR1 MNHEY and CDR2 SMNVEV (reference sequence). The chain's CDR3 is CASSSPGERGTYEQYF. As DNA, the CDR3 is TGTGCCAGCAGTTCCCCCGGGGAGCGGGGCACCTACGAGCAGTACTTC.

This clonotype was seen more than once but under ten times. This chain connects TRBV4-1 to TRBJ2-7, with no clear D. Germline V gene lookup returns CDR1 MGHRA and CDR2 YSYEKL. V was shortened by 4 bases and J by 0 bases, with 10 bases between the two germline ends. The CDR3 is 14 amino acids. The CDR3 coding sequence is TGCGCCAGCAGCCCTGGCGATCTCTCCTACGAGCAGTACTTC. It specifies CASSPGDLSYEQYF.

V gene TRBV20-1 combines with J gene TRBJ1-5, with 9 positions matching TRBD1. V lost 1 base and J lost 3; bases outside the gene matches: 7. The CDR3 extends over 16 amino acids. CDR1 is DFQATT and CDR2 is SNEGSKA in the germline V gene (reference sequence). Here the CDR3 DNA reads TGCAGTGCTAGAGGTGTGACAGGGGGGTACAATCAGCCCCAGCATTTT. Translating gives CSARGVTGGYNQPQHF.

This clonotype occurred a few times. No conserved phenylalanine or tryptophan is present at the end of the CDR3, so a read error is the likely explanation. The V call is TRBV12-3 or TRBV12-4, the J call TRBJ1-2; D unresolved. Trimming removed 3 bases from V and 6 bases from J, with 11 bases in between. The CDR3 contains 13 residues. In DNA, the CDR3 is TGTGCCAGCAGTTTTCCCGCATTGGATGGCTACACCCTC. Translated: CASSFPALDGYTL.

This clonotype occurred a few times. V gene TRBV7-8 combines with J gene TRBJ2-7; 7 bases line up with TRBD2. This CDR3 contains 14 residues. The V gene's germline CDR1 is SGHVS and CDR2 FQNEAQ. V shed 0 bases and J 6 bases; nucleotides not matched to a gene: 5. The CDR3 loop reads CASSLAGGPLEQYF. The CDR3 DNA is TGTGCCAGCAGCTTAGCGGGAGGGCCTCTCGAGCAGTACTTC.

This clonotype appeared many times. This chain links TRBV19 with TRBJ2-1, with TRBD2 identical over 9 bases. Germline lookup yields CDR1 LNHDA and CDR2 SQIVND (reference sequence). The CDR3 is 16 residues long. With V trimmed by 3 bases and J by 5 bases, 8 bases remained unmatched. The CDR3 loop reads CASSILGGRANNEQFF. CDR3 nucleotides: TGTGCCAGTAGTATCCTTGGCGGGAGGGCCAACAATGAGCAGTTCTTC.

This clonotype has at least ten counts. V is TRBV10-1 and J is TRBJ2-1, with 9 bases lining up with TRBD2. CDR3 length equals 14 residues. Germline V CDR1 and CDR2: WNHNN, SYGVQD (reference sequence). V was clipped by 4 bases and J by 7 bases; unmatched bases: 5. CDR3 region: CASSVAGAGNEQFF. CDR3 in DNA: TGCGCCAGCAGTGTAGCGGGAGCTGGGAATGAGCAGTTCTTC.

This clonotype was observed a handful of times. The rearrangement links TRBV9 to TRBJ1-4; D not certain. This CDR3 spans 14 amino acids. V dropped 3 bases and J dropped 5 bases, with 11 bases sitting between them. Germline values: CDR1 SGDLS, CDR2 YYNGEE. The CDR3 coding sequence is TGTGCCAGCAGCGCCACCCCCCACAATGAAAAACTGTTTTTT. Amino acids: CASSATPHNEKLFF.

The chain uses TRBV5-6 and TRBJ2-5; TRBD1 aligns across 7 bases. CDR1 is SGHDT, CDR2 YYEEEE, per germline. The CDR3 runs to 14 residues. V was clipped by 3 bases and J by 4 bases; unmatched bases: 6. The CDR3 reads CASSSTGIGETQYF. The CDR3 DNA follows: TGTGCCAGCAGCTCGACAGGGATCGGAGAGACCCAGTACTTC.

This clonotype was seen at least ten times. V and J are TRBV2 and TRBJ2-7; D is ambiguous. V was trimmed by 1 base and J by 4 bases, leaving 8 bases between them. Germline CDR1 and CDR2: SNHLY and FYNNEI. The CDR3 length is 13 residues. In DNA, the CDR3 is TGTGCCAGCAGTGAAGAGGGTTGGTACGAGCAGTACTTC. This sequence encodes CASSEEGWYEQYF.

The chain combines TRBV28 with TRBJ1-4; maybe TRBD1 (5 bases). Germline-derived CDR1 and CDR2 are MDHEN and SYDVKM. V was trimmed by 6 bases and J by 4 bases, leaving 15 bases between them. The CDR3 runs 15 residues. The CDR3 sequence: CASRSPGQGNEKLFF. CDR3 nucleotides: TGTGCCAGCAGATCTCCCGGTCAGGGTAATGAAAAACTGTTTTTT.

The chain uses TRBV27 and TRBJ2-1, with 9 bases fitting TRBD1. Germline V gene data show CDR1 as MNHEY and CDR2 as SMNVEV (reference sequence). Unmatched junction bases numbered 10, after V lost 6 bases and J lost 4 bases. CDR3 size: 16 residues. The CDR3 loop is CASSLPGTGYYNEQFF. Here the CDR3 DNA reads TGTGCCAGCAGCCTCCCCGGGACAGGGTATTACAATGAGCAGTTCTTC.

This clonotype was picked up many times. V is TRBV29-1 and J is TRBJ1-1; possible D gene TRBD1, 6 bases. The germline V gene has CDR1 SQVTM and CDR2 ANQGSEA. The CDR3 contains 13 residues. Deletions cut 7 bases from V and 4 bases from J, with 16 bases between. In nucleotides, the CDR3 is TGCAGCGCCGACCGGGGGCGAGGCACTGAAGCTTTCTTT. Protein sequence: CSADRGRGTEAFF.

The CDR3 sequence is CASSAQGKDTQYF. CDR3 DNA: TGTGCCAGCAGCGCACAGGGTAAAGATACGCAGTATTTT. The rearrangement joins TRBV9 to TRBJ2-3; maybe TRBD1 (6 bases). The CDR3 is 13 residues long. Germline CDR1 and CDR2: SGDLS and YYNGEE. V lost 3 bases, J lost 5 bases, and 10 bases lay in between.

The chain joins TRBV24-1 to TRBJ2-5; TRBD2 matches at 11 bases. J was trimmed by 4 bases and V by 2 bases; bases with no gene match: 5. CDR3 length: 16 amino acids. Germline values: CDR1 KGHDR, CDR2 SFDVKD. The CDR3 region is CATSDSSGRWGETQYF. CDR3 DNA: TGTGCCACCAGTGATTCTAGCGGGAGGTGGGGAGAGACCCAGTACTTC.